This T cell receptor beta chain was recovered during a study of blood T cell repertoires in COVID-19. Study information: Sample material is recorded as cDNA or gDNA derived from T cells, B-cell-depleted T cells, or PBMCs.

The V end lost 6 bases, the J end lost 8 bases, and 19 bases lay between the germline ends. The CDR3 is 14 residues long. Germline loops: CDR1 MNHEY, CDR2 SVGAGI. Profiling relied on immunoSEQ multiplex PCR, and the TCRdb table lists in-frame clones only, not all of them. Among just under 350,000 clones, more than 75% were seen once, and the ten largest hold about 6%. The sequenced sample was peripheral blood. This clonotype was sampled from a woman in her 50s with COVID-19, enrolled during active disease. V is TRBV6-5 and J is TRBJ1-2; D possibly corresponds to TRBD1 (6 bases). Written as DNA, the CDR3 is TGTGCCAGCAGAAAGGACAGCCGATCTCGCGGCTACACCTTC. Its protein product is CASRKDSRSRGYTF.